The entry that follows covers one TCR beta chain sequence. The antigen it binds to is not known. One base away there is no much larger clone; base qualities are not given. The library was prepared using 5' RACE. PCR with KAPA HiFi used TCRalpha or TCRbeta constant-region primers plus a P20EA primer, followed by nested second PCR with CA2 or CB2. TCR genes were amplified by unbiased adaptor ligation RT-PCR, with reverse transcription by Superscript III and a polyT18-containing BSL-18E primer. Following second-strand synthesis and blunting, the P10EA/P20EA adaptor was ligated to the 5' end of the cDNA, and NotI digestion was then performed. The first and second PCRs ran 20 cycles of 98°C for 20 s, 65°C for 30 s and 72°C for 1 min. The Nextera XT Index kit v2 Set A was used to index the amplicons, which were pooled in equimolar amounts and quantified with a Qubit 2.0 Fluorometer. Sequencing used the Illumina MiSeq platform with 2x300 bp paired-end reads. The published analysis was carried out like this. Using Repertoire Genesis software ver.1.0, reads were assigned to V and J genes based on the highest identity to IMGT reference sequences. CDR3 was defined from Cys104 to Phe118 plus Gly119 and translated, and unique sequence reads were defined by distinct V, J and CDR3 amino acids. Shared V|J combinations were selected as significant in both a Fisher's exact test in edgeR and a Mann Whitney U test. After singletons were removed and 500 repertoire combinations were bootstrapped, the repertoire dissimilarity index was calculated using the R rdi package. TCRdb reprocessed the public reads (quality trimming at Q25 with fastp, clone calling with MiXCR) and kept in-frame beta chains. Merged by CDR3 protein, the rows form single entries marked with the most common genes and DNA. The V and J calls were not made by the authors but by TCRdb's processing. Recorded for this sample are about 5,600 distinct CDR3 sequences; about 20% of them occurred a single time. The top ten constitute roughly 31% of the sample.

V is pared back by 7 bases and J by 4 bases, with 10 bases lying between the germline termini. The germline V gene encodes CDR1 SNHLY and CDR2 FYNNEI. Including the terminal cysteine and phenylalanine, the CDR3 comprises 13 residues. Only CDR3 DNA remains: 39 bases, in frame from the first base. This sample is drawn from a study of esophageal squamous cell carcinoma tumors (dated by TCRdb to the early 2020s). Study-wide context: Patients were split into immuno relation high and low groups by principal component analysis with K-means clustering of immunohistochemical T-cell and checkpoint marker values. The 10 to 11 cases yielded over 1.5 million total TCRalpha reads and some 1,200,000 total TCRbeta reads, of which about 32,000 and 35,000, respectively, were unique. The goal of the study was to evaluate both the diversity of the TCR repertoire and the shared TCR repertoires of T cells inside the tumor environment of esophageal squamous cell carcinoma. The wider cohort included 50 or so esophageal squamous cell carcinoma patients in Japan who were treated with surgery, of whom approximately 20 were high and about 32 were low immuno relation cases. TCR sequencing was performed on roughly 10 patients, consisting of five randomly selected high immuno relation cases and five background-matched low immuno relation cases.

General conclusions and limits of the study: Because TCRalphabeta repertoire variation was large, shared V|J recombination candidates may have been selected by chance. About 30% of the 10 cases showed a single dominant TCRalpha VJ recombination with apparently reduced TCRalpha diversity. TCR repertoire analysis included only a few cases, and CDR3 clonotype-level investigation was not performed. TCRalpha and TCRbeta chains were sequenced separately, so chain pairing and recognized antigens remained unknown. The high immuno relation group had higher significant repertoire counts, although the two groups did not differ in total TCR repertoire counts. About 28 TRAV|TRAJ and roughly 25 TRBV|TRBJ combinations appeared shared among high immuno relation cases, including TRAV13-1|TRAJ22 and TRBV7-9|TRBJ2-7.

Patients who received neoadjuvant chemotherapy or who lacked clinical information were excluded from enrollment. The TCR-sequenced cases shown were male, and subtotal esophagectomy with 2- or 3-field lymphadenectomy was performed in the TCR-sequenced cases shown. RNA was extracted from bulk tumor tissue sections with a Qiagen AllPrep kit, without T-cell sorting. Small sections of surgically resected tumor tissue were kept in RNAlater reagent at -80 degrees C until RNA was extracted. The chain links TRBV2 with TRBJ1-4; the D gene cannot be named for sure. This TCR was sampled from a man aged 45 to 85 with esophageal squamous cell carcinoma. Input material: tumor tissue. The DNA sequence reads TGTGCCAGCAACCCCCACGGTAATGAAAAACTGTTTTTT. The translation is CASNPHGNEKLFF.